This is a list of T cell receptor beta chains from one sample in a study of PD-1 blockade in classical Hodgkin lymphoma. Libraries were prepared by immunoSEQ multiplex PCR; TCRdb keeps only in-frame clonotypes and omits some of them. The sample carries tens of thousands of clones, approximately 80% recorded once. Sample: peripheral blood mononuclear cells (PBMCs), taken before the fourth cycle of nivolumab. The receptors stem from a human donor with classical Hodgkin lymphoma. The CDR3 runs from the conserved cysteine through the conserved F or W. The order of the fields is D gene, clone size, J gene, V gene, CDR3 DNA, CDR3 protein. The D gene is left open where the match is weak. Clone size, where shown, is once, few, many, or a class for clones that have expanded.

D gene: -; clone size: -; J gene: TRBJ2-1; V gene: TRBV10-3; CDR3 DNA: TGTGCCATCAGTGAGTCGGCGGGCAATGAGCAGTTCTTC; CDR3 protein: CAISESAGNEQFF
D gene: TRBD1; clone size: -; J gene: TRBJ1-5; V gene: TRBV2; CDR3 DNA: TGTGCCAGCAGCGGACAGGGGGCTGGGAATCAGCCCCAGCATTTT; CDR3 protein: CASSGQGAGNQPQHF
D gene: -; clone size: once; J gene: TRBJ1-1; V gene: TRBV30; CDR3 DNA: TGTGCCTGGAAAAGATGGCAGAAAAACACTGAAGCTTTCTTT; CDR3 protein: CAWKRWQKNTEAFF
D gene: -; clone size: -; J gene: TRBJ1-1; V gene: TRBV5-1; CDR3 DNA: TGCGCCAGCAGATACGGACAATCTGAAGCTTTCTTT; CDR3 protein: CASRYGQSEAFF
D gene: TRBD1; clone size: -; J gene: TRBJ1-6; V gene: TRBV6-1; CDR3 DNA: TGTGCCAGCAGTGATCCGGGACAGGGAAATAATTCACCCCTCCACTTT; CDR3 protein: CASSDPGQGNNSPLHF
D gene: -; clone size: -; J gene: TRBJ2-5; V gene: TRBV19; CDR3 DNA: TGTGCCAGTAGTAAGGAAGAAGAGACCCAGTACTTC; CDR3 protein: CASSKEEETQYF
D gene: -; clone size: once; J gene: TRBJ2-2; V gene: TRBV9; CDR3 DNA: TGTGCCAGCAGCGCCCTATTCGATTATCTTGGCGGGGAGCTGTTTTTT; CDR3 protein: CASSALFDYLGGELFF
D gene: TRBD1; clone size: once; J gene: TRBJ2-7; V gene: TRBV5-6; CDR3 DNA: TGTGCCAGCAGCTTGGCCTTTGGGACAGGGACCGAGCAGTACTTC; CDR3 protein: CASSLAFGTGTEQYF
D gene: TRBD2; clone size: few; J gene: TRBJ2-7; V gene: TRBV5-1; CDR3 DNA: TGCGCCAGCAGCTTGGGTCCAGCGGGAGGACTTAGCTCCTACGAGCAGTACTTC; CDR3 protein: CASSLGPAGGLSSYEQYF
D gene: -; clone size: -; J gene: TRBJ2-7; V gene: TRBV29-1; CDR3 DNA: TGCAGCGTTGCACCAACCTACGAGCAGTACTTC; CDR3 protein: CSVAPTYEQYF
D gene: TRBD1; clone size: -; J gene: TRBJ2-6; V gene: TRBV4-1; CDR3 DNA: TGCGCCAGCAGCCAAGCGATTGGGGACAGGGGTGCAGGGGCCAACGTCCTGACTTTC; CDR3 protein: CASSQAIGDRGAGANVLTF
D gene: -; clone size: -; J gene: TRBJ1-4; V gene: TRBV7-2; CDR3 DNA: TGTGCCAGCAGCTTAAAGGGAATAACTAATGAAAAACTGTTTTTT; CDR3 protein: CASSLKGITNEKLFF
D gene: -; clone size: once; J gene: TRBJ2-2; V gene: TRBV7-9; CDR3 DNA: TGTGCCAGCAGCTTGGAGAGGGGGGTAAACGGGGAGCTGTTTTTT; CDR3 protein: CASSLERGVNGELFF
D gene: -; clone size: few; J gene: TRBJ2-7; V gene: TRBV4-2; CDR3 DNA: TGTGCCAGCAGCCAAGCTGGGGGACGGGACGAGCAGTACTTC; CDR3 protein: CASSQAGGRDEQYF
D gene: -; clone size: -; J gene: TRBJ1-5; V gene: TRBV4-1; CDR3 DNA: TGCGCCAGCAGCCAAGGAGCCGATCAGCCCCAGCATTTT; CDR3 protein: CASSQGADQPQHF
D gene: -; clone size: -; J gene: TRBJ1-2; V gene: TRBV28; CDR3 DNA: TGTGCCAGCAGGGGGGAAGGGGTTAGCGGCTACACCTTC; CDR3 protein: CASRGEGVSGYTF
D gene: -; clone size: -; J gene: TRBJ1-2; V gene: TRBV9; CDR3 DNA: TGTGCCAGCAGCGTAGGGGATGGCTACACCTTC; CDR3 protein: CASSVGDGYTF
D gene: -; clone size: once; J gene: TRBJ1-4; V gene: TRBV19; CDR3 DNA: TGTGCCAGTAGTAGGGTCATACTTCGAGGTGAAAAACTGTTTTTT; CDR3 protein: CASSRVILRGEKLFF
D gene: -; clone size: -; J gene: TRBJ2-2; V gene: TRBV10-1; CDR3 DNA: TGCGCCAGCAGTGAGAACAGGGCTGTCACCGGGGAGCTGTTTTTT; CDR3 protein: CASSENRAVTGELFF
D gene: TRBD1; clone size: -; J gene: TRBJ1-1; V gene: TRBV30; CDR3 DNA: TGTGCCTGGAGGGCGGTGGGACAGGGAAACACTGAAGCTTTCTTT; CDR3 protein: CAWRAVGQGNTEAFF
D gene: TRBD1; clone size: -; J gene: TRBJ2-7; V gene: TRBV5-4; CDR3 DNA: TGTGCCAGCAGCCGAGGACAGGGGCGAACCTACGAGCAGTACTTC; CDR3 protein: CASSRGQGRTYEQYF
D gene: TRBD1; clone size: -; J gene: TRBJ1-1; V gene: TRBV10-1; CDR3 DNA: TGCGCCAGCAGCACCACAGGGGGCTCTGAAGCTTTCTTT; CDR3 protein: CASSTTGGSEAFF
D gene: -; clone size: few; J gene: TRBJ2-2; V gene: TRBV19; CDR3 DNA: TGTGCCAGTAGTATAGGTGGGAGGAGTGGCGGGGAGCTGTTTTTT; CDR3 protein: CASSIGGRSGGELFF
D gene: -; clone size: -; J gene: TRBJ1-5; V gene: TRBV28; CDR3 DNA: TGTGCCAGCAGTTTACGAGGCTGGATCTTCATGCAGCCCCAGCATTTT; CDR3 protein: CASSLRGWIFMQPQHF
D gene: TRBD1; clone size: -; J gene: TRBJ1-1; V gene: TRBV10-3; CDR3 DNA: TGTGCCATCACCCGGGACAGATTGGCTGAAGCTTTCTTT; CDR3 protein: CAITRDRLAEAFF
D gene: -; clone size: -; J gene: TRBJ2-7; V gene: TRBV6-5; CDR3 DNA: TGTGCCAGCAGTTATCAGGGAGCAGGCTCCTACGAGCAGTACTTC; CDR3 protein: CASSYQGAGSYEQYF
D gene: -; clone size: -; J gene: TRBJ1-1; V gene: TRBV29-1; CDR3 DNA: TGCAGCGTTATCTGGTCTGGAAACACTGAAGCTTTCTTT; CDR3 protein: CSVIWSGNTEAFF